The 2 T cell receptor beta chains presented below share a single source sample, sequenced in a study of blood T cell repertoires in COVID-19. This table comes from immunoSEQ multiplex PCR, and its TCRdb copy is limited to in-frame clones, with some not included. Among about 220,000 clones listed, approximately 84% were seen once. The sequenced sample was peripheral blood. Receptors were obtained from an older woman with acute or convalescent COVID-19.

This clone is a singleton in its sample. The J gene is TRBJ2-3, the V gene TRBV20-1; D not resolved. The CDR3 runs 11 residues. CDR1 and CDR2 from the germline V gene are DFQATT and SNEGSKA (reference sequence). V lost 5 bases to trimming and J lost 3 bases, with 6 bases between them. The CDR3 DNA sequence: TGCAGTGCTGTAAATACAGATACGCAGTATTTT. It codes for CSAVNTDTQYF.

This sequence joins TRBV6-1 and TRBJ1-2; 9 positions agree with TRBD1. Germline V gene lookup returns CDR1 MNHNS and CDR2 SASEGT. CDR3 length: 15 residues. Unmatched junction bases numbered 6, after V lost 3 bases and J lost 4 bases. The CDR3 spells CASSDTWTGVYGYTF. CDR3 DNA sequence: TGTGCCAGCAGTGACACCTGGACAGGGGTCTATGGCTACACCTTC.